Given below is one T cell receptor beta chain in context. Its target is not known. PCR used 60 Vbeta primers and 13 Jbeta primers. Sequencing was performed with immunoSEQ multiplex PCR; in TCRdb, only in-frame clones are kept and a portion is missing. This sample's clone table lists under 200,000 clones. The record originates from a study of cytomegalovirus exposure and HLA in healthy donors. Study-wide results and caveats: TCR beta V segments were, for the most part, productive about 87% or about 30% of the time in an earlier analysis.

Germline trimming cut 1 base from V and 9 bases from J; bases unmatched to any gene: 17. Germline V gives CDR1 LGHNA, CDR2 YSLEER. The CDR3 runs 17 residues. Specimen: PBMCs. The TCR comes from a man aged 25 to 40 in good health and CMV-seronegative. V gene TRBV4-3 combines with J gene TRBJ2-7; 8 bases map to TRBD1. CDR3 residues: CASSQVLDRGTAQGQYF. The CDR3 nucleotides are TGCGCCAGCAGCCAAGTTTTAGACAGGGGCACAGCGCAGGGGCAGTACTTC.